The present entry profiles one T cell receptor beta chain with its context. Its target is not known. The data stem from a study of post-analysis software for immune sequencing data. Included in the TCR beta cDNA libraries were unique molecular identifiers. T cells numbering about 0.9 to 10 million yielded cDNA molecules that totaled about 500,000. MiXCR, run by TCRdb on the PCR reads, gives a single entry per CDR3 protein. The table lists some 690,000 distinct CDR3 sequences, 59% of them singletons. J was trimmed by 3 bases and V by 4 bases; bases with no gene match: 10. The V gene's germline CDR1 is GTSNPN and CDR2 SVGIG (reference sequence). The CDR3 sequence is 15 residues long. Study-wide points: Controls' normalized Chao1 diversity significantly exceeded that of multiple sclerosis patients. Roughly 5 TRBV segments, TRBV5-6, TRBV5-1 and TRBV20-1 among them, were found more frequent in patients than controls.

The chain carries TRBV30 and TRBJ1-1, with TRBD1 matching 8 bases. Material for sequencing was blood. The receptor's source is a girl aged 2-10 years with multiple sclerosis. The CDR3 sequence is CAWTIRGQGDTEAFF. The CDR3 coding sequence is TGTGCCTGGACCATAAGAGGACAGGGAGACACTGAAGCTTTCTTT.